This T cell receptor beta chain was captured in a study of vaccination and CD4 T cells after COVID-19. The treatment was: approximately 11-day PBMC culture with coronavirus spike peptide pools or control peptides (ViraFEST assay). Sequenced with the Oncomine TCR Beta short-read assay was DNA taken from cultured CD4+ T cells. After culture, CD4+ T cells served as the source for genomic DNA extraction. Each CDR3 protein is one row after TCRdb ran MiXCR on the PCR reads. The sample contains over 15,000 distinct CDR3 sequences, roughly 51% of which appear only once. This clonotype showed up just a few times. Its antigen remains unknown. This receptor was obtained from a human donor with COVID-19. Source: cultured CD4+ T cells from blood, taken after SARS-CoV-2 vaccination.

CDR3 nucleotides: TGTGCCTGGAGTGGTCAGCCCAACACTGAAGCTTTCTTT. Translated, it gives CAWSGQPNTEAFF. V gene TRBV30 combines with J gene TRBJ1-1, with D uncertain. The V gene lost 1 base and the J gene lost 2 bases, with 8 bases spanning the gap. Germline-derived CDR1 and CDR2 are GTSNPN and SVGIG (reference sequence). There are 13 residues in the CDR3.